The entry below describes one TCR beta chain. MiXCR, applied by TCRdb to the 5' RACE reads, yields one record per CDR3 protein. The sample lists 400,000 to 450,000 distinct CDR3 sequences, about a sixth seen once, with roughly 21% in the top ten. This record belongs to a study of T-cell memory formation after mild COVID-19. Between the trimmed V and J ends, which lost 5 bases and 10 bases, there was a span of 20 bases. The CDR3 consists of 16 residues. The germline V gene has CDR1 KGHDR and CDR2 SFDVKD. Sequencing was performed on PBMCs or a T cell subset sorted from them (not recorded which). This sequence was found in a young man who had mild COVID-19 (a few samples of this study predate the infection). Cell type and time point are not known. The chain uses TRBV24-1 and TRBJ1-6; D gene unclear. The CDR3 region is CATSAPSADPESPLHF. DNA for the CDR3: TGTGCCACCAGTGCGCCCTCGGCGGACCCCGAATCACCCCTCCACTTT.